This TCR beta chain originates from a study of blood T cell repertoires in COVID-19. Overall study context: Spain, Italy and the United States supplied samples that represented acute and convalescent COVID-19. PBMCs, B-cell-depleted T cells, or T cells provided the cDNA or gDNA that made up the material.

The data were produced by immunoSEQ multiplex PCR, yet TCRdb's version contains in-frame clones alone and is incomplete. The table includes around 150,000 clones, approximately 90% detected once. This clone occurred a few times. V lost 0 bases, J lost 0 bases, and 2 bases stayed unmatched. CDR1 SGHTA and CDR2 FQGNSA come from the germline V gene. CDR3 size: 16 residues. This chain uses TRBV7-2 with TRBJ2-7; 10 bases are a match to TRBD2. Sequenced sample: peripheral blood. The receptor comes from a woman aged 40 to 55 with acute or convalescent COVID-19. In nucleotides, the CDR3 is TGTGCCAGCAGCTTAGCGTCTAGCGGGAGCTCCTACGAGCAGTACTTC. This translates into CASSLASSGSSYEQYF.